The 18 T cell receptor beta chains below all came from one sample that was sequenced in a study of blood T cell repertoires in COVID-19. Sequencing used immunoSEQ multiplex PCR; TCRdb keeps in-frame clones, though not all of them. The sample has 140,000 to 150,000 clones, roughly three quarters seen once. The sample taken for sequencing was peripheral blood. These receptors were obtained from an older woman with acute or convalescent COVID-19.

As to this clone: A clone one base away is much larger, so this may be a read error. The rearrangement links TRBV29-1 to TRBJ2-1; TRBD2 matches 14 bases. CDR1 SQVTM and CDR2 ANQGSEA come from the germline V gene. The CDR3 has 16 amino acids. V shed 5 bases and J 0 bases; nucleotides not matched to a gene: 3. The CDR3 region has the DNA TGCAGCGTTTCCGGGACTAGCGGGAGCTCCTACAATGAGCAGTTCTTC. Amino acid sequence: CSVSGTSGSSYNEQFF.

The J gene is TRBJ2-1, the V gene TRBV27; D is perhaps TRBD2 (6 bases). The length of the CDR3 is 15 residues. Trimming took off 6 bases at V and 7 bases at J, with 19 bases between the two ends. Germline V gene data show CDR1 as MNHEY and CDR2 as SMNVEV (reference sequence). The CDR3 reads CASSPWPGGRNEQFF. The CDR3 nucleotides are TGTGCCAGCAGCCCCTGGCCCGGGGGAAGGAATGAGCAGTTCTTC.

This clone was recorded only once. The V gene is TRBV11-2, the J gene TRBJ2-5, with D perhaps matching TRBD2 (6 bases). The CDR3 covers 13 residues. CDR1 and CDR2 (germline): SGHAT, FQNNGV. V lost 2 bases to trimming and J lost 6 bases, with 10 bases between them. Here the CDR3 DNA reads TGTGCCAGCAGCTTAAGAGGCGGGAAGACCCAGTACTTC. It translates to CASSLRGGKTQYF.

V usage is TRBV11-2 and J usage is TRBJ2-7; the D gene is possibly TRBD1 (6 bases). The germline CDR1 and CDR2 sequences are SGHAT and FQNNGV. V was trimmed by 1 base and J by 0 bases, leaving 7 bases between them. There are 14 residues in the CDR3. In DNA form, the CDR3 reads TGTGCCAGCAGCTTAGGGGGGCCCTCCTACGAGCAGTACTTC. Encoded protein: CASSLGGPSYEQYF.

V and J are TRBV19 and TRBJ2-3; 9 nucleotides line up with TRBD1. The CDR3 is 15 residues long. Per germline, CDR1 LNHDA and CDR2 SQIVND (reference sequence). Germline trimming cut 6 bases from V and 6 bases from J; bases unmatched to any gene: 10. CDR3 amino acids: CASSDGTGWADTQYF. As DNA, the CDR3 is TGTGCCAGTAGCGATGGGACAGGGTGGGCCGATACGCAGTATTTT.

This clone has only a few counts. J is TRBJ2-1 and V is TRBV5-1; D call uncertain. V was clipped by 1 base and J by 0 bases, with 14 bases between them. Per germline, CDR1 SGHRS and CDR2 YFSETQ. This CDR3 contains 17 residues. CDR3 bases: TGCGCCAGCAGCTTGCGATTAGCCGCCGGCTCCTACAATGAGCAGTTCTTC. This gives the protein CASSLRLAAGSYNEQFF.

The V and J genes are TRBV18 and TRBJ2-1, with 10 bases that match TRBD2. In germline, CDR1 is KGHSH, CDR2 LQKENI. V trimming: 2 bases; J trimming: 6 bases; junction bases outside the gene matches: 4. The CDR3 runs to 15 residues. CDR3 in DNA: TGTGCCAGCTCACCAATTGCTAGCGGGAGCAATGAGCAGTTCTTC. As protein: CASSPIASGSNEQFF.

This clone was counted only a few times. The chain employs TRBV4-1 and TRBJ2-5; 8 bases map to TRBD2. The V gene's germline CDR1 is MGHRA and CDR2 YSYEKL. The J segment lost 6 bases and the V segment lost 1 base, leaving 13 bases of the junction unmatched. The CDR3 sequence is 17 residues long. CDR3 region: CASSQVTSGPSGKTQYF. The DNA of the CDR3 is TGCGCCAGCAGCCAAGTAACTAGCGGCCCGAGCGGAAAGACCCAGTACTTC.

The CDR3 loop reads CASSSPRGTIGETQYF. In nucleotides, the CDR3 is TGTGCCAGTAGTTCCCCTCGCGGGACGATCGGGGAGACCCAGTACTTC. This chain joins TRBV19 and TRBJ2-5; perhaps TRBD2 as D (6 bases). This CDR3 has 16 amino acids. Trimming pared 5 bases from V and 5 bases from J, leaving 21 bases between. The germline V gene encodes CDR1 LNHDA and CDR2 SQIVND (reference sequence).

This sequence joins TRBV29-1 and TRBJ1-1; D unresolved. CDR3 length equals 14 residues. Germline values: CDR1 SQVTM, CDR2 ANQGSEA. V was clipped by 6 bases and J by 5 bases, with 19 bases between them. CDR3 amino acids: CSVSERVPGTEAFF. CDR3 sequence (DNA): TGCAGCGTCTCCGAAAGGGTCCCGGGGACTGAAGCTTTCTTT.

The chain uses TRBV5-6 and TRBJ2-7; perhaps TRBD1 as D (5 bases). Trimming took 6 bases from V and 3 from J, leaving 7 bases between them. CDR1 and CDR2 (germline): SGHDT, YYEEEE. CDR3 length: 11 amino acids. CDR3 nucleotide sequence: TGTGCCAGCACGCAGGGCTACGAGCAGTACTTC. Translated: CASTQGYEQYF. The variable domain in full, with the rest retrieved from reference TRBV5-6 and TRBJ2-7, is DAGVTQSPTHLIKTRGQQVTLRCSPKSGHDTVSWYQQALGQGPQFIFQYYEEEERQRGNFPDRFSGHQFPNYSSELNVNALLLGDSALYLCASTQGYEQYFGPGTRLTVT.

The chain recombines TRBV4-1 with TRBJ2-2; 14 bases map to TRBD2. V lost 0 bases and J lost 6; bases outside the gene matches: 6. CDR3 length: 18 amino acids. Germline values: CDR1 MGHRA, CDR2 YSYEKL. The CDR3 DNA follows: TGCGCCAGCAGCCAAGAAGGGCGACTAGCGGGAGGGCCCGGGGAGCTGTTTTTT. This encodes CASSQEGRLAGGPGELFF.

The CDR3 region is CASSPPSGNNEQFF. The CDR3 DNA reads TGTGCCAGCAGTCCCCCTAGCGGGAACAATGAGCAGTTCTTC. The chain carries TRBV6-2 or TRBV6-3 and TRBJ2-1; TRBD2 agrees at 9 bases. Germline V gene data show CDR1 as MNHEY and CDR2 as SVGEGT. V shed 5 bases and J 5 bases; nucleotides not matched to a gene: 4. This CDR3 has 14 amino acids.

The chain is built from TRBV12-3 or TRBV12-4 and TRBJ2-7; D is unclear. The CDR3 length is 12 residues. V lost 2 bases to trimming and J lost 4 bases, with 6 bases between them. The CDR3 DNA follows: TGTGCCAGCAGTTTAACCCTATACGAGCAGTACTTC. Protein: CASSLTLYEQYF.

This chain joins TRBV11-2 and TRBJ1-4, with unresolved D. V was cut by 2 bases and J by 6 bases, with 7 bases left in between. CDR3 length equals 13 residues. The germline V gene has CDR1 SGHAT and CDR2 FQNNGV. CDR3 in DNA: TGTGCCAGCAGCTTATCGTTTGATGAAAAACTGTTTTTT. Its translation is CASSLSFDEKLFF.

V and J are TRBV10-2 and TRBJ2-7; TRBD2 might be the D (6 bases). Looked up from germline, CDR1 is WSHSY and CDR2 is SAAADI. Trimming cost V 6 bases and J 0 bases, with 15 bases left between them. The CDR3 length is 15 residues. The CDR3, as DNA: TGCGCCAGCAGGATGGGCGGGATGGGCTCCTACGAGCAGTACTTC. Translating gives CASRMGGMGSYEQYF.

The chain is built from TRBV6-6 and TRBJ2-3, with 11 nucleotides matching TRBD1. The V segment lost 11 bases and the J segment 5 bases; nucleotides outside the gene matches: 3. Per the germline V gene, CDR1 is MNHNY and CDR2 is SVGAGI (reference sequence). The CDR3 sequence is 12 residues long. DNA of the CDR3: TGTGCCGCGGACAGGGGGCGAGATACGCAGTATTTT. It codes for CAADRGRDTQYF.

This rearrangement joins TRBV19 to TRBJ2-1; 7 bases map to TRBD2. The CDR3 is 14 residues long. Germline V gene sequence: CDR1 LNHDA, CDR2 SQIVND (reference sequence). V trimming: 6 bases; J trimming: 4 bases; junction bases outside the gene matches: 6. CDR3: CASSRSGLYNEQFF. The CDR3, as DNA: TGTGCCAGTAGCCGCTCGGGACTATACAATGAGCAGTTCTTC. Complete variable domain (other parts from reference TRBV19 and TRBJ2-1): DGGITQSPKYLFRKEGQNVTLSCEQNLNHDAMYWYRQDPGQGLRLIYYSQIVNDFQKGDIAEGYSVSREKKESFPLTVTSAQKNPTAFYLCASSRSGLYNEQFFGPGTRLTVL.